This note documents a single T cell receptor (beta chain) sequence. Its antigen is undetermined. As for time point: patch test 1, 2 weeks after DPC sensitization. Treatment: therapeutic diphenylcyclopropenone sensitization with weekly scalp DPC. The study enrolled 18 to 70-year-old alopecia patients suitable for DPC. Trimming removed 7 bases from V and 6 bases from J, with 9 bases in between. CDR1 MNHEY and CDR2 SVGAGI come from the germline V gene. The CDR3 extends over 12 amino acids. The data derive from a study of human T cells and chemical hapten exposure. Overall study context: Upper back patch tests used 0.01% DPC, scored after 6 days.

The study's findings and limits: Controls formed significantly fewer large CDR3 similarity clusters than expanded TCRs did.

One entry per CDR3 protein, called by TCRdb with MiXCR from the RACE reads. Found here are 150,000 to 200,000 distinct CDR3 sequences, about 22% of them singletons; the top ten hold roughly 6.7%. Sequenced material: whole blood, taken in connection with sensitization to the hapten diphenylcyclopropenone (DPC). V usage is TRBV6-5 and J usage is TRBJ2-2, with D perhaps matching TRBD1 (5 bases). The clonotype comes from a woman in her fifties or sixties with alopecia areata. Some clones in this sample may be carry-over from other donors' samples. CDR3 region: CASTTGAGELFF. In nucleotides, the CDR3 is TGTGCCAGCACCACAGGCGCCGGGGAGCTGTTTTTT.